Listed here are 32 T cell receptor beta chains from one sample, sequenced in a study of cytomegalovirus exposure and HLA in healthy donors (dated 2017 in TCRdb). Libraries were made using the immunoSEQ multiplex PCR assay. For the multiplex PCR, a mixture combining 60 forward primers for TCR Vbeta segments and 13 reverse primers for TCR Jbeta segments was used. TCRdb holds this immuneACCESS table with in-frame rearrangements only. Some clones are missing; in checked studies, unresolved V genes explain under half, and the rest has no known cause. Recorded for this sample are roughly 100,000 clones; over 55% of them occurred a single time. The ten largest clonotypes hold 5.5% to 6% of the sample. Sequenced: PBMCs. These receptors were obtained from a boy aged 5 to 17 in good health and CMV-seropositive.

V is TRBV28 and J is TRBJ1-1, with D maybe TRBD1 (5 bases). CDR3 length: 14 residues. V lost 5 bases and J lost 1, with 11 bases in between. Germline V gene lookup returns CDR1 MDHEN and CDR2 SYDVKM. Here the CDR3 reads CASSVRGQNTEAFF. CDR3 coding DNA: TGTGCCAGCAGTGTGAGAGGACAGAACACTGAAGCTTTCTTT.

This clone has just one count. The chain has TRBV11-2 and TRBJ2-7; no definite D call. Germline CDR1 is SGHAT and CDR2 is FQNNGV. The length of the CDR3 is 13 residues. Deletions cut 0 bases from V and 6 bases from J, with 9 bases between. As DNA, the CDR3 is TGTGCCAGCAGCTTAGAGCCCTTCGGCGAGCAGTACTTC. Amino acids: CASSLEPFGEQYF.

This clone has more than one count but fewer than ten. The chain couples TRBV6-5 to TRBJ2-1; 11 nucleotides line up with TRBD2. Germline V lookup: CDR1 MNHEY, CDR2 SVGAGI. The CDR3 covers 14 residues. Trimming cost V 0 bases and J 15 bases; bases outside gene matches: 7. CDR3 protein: CASSYSMTSGIVFF. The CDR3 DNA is TGTGCCAGCAGTTACTCGATGACTAGCGGGATCGTGTTCTTC.

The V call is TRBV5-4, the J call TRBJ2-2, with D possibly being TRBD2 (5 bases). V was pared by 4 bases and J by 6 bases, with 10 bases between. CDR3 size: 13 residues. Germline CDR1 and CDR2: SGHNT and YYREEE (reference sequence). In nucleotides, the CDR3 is TGTGCCAGCAGCATCTTCGGGGCCGGGGAGCTGTTTTTT. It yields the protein CASSIFGAGELFF.

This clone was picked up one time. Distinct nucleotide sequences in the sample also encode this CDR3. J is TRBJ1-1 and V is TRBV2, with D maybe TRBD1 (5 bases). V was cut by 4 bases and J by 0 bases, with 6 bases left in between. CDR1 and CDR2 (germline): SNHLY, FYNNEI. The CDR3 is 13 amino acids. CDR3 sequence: CASSGQLNTEAFF. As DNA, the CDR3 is TGTGCCAGCAGTGGACAGCTGAACACTGAAGCTTTCTTT.

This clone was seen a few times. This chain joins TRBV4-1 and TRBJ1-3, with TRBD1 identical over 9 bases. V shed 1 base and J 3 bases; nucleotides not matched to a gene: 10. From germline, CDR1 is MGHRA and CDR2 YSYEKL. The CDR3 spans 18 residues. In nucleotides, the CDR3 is TGCGCCAGCAGCCAAGCAACAGGGGGCGCGATCGTTGGAAACACCATATATTTT. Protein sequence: CASSQATGGAIVGNTIYF.

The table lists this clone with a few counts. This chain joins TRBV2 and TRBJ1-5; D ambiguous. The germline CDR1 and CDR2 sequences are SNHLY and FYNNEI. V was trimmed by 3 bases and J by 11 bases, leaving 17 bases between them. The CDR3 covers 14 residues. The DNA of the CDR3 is TGTGCCAGCAGTGATTCGGGTGGAGCAGCGGCCCAGCATTTT. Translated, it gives CASSDSGGAAAQHF.

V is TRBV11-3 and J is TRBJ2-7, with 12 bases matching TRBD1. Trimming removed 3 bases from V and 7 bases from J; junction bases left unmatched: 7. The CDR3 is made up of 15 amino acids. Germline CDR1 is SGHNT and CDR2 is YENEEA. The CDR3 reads CASSLGGQGAWEQYF. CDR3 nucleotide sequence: TGTGCCAGCAGCTTGGGGGGACAGGGGGCGTGGGAGCAGTACTTC. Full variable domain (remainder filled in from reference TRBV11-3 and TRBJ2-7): EAGVVQSPRYKIIEKKQPVAFWCNPISGHNTLYWYLQNLGQGPELLIRYENEEAVDDSQLPKDRFSAERLKGVDSTLKIQPAELGDSAVYLCASSLGGQGAWEQYFGPGTRLTVT.

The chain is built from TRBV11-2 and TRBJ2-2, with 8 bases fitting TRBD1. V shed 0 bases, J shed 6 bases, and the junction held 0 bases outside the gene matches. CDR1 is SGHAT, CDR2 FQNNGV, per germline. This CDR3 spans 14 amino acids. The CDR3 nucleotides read TGTGCCAGCAGCTTAGACAGGGGGCCCGGGGAGCTGTTTTTT. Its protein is CASSLDRGPGELFF.

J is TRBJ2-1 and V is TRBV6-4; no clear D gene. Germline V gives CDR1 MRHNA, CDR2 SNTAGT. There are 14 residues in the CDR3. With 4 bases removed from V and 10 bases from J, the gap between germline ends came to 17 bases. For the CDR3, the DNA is TGTGCCAGCAGTGCCCTTGCCCGGCAGGCCGAGCAGTTCTTC. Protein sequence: CASSALARQAEQFF.

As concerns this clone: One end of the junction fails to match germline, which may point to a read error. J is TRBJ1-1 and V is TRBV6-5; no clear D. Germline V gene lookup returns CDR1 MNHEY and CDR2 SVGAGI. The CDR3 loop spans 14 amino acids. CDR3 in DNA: TGTGCCAGCAGTTTCAGTCAGAGGAACACTGAAGCCTTCTTT. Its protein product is CASSFSQRNTEAFF.

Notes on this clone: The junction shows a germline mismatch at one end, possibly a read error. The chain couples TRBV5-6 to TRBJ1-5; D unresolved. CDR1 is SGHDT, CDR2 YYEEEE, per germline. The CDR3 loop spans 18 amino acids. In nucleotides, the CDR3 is TGTGCCAGCAGCTTGGGTGGTTCGGTCACTTATAGCAATCAGCCCCAGAATTTT. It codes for CASSLGGSVTYSNQPQNF.

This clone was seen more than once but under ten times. CDR3: CASSHVRDRNTEAFF. The CDR3 region has the DNA TGCGCCAGCAGCCATGTACGGGACAGGAACACTGAAGCTTTCTTT. This rearrangement joins TRBV4-3 to TRBJ1-1, with 7 bases identical to TRBD1. The CDR3 spans 15 residues. Germline CDR1 reads LGHNA; CDR2 reads YSLEER. The trim removed 3 bases at V and 1 base at J, leaving 5 bases unmatched.

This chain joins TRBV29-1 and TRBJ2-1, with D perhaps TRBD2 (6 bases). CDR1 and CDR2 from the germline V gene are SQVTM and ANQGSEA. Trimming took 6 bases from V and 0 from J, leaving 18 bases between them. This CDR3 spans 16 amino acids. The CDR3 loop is CSVSAGGKVSYNEQFF. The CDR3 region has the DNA TGCAGCGTCTCAGCGGGCGGCAAGGTCTCCTACAATGAGCAGTTCTTC.

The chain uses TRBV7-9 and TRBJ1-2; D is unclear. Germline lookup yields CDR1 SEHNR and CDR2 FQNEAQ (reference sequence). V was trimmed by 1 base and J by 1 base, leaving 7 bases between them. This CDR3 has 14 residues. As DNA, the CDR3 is TGTGCCAGCAGCTTAGTGGCGGATAACTATGGCTACACCTTC. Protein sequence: CASSLVADNYGYTF.

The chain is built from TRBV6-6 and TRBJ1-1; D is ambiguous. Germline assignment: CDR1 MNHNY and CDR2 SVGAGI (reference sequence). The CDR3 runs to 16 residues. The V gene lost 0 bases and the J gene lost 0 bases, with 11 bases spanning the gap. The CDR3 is CASSYSSPVMNTEAFF. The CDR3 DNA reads TGTGCCAGCAGTTACTCGAGTCCGGTCATGAACACTGAAGCTTTCTTT.

Here the CDR3 DNA reads TGTGCCAGCAGCCAAGTATTAGCGGGGGGCATTCAGTACTTC. Amino acids: CASSQVLAGGIQYF. V is TRBV14 and J is TRBJ2-4; 10 nucleotides line up with TRBD2. The junction had 3 bases not matched to a gene; V was cut back by 1 base and J by 9 bases. Germline V CDR1 and CDR2: SGHDN, FVKESK. The CDR3 covers 14 residues.

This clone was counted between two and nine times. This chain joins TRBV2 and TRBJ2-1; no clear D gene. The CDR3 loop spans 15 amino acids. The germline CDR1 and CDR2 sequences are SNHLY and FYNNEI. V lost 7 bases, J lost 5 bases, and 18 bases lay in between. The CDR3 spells CASKSYLEVDNEQFF. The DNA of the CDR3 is TGTGCCAGCAAGAGTTACCTCGAGGTAGACAATGAGCAGTTCTTC.

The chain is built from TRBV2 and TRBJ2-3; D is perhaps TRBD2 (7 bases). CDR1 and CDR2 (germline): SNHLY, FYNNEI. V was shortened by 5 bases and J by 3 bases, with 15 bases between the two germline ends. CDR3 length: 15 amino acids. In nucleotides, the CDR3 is TGTGCCAGCAGTCCGTGGGGGGGCGATACAGATACGCAGTATTTT. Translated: CASSPWGGDTDTQYF.

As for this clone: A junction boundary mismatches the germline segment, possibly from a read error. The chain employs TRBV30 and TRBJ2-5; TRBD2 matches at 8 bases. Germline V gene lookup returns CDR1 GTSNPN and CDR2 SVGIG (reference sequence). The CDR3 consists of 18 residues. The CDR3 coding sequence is TGTGCCTGGAGTGTAGAATATTCGGGAGGGACGTACCAAGAGACCCAGCACTTC. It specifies CAWSVEYSGGTYQETQHF.

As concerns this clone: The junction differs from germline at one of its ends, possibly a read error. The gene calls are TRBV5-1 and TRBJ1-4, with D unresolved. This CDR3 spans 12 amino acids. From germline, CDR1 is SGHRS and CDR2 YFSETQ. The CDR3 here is CASSLSGEKPFF. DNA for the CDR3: TGCGCCAGCAGCTTGTCAGGCGAAAAACCGTTTTTT.

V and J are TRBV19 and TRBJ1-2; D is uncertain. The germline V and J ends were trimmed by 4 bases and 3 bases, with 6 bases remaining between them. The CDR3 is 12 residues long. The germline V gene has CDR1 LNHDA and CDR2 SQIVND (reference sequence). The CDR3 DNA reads TGTGCCAGTAGTAGGGCAGACTATGGCTACACCTTC. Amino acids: CASSRADYGYTF.

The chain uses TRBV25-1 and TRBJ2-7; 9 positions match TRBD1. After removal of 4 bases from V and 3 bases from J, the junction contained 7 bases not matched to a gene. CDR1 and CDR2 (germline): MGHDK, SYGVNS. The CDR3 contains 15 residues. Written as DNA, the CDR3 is TGTGCCAGCAGTGTCACAGGGGGCGCGGTCTACGAGCAGTACTTC. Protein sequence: CASSVTGGAVYEQYF.

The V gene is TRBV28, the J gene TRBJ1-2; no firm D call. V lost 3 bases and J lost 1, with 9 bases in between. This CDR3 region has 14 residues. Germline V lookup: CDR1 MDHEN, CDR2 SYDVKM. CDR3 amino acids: CASSFPGSNYGYTF. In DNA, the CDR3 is TGTGCCAGCAGTTTCCCGGGTAGTAACTATGGCTACACCTTC.

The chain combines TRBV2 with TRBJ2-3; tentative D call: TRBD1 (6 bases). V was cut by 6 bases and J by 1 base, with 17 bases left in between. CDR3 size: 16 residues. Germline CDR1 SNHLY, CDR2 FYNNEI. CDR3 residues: CASRGARDRRTDTQYF. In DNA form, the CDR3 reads TGTGCCAGCAGGGGGGCTAGGGACCGGCGCACAGATACGCAGTATTTT. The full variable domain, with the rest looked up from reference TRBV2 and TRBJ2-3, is EPEVTQTPSHQVTQMGQEVILRCVPISNHLYFYWYRQILGQKVEFLVSFYNNEISEKSEIFDDQFSVERPDGSNFTLKIRSTKLEDSAMYFCASRGARDRRTDTQYFGPGTRLTVL.

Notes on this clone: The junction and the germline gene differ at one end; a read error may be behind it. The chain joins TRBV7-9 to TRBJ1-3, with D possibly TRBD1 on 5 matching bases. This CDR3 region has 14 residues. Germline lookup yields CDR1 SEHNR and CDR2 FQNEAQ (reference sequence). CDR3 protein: CSSSLQGSGNTIYF. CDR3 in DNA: TGTTCCAGCAGCCTCCAGGGCTCTGGAAACACCATATATTTT.

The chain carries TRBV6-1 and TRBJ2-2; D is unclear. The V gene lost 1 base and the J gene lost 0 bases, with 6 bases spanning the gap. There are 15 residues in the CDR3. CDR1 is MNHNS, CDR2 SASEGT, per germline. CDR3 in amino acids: CASSEGAPNTGELFF. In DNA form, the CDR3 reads TGTGCCAGCAGTGAAGGGGCCCCGAACACCGGGGAGCTGTTTTTT.

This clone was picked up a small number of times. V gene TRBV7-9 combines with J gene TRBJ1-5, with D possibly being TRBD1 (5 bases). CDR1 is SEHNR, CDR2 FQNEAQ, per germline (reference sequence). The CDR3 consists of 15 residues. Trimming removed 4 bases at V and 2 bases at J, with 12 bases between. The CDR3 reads CASSSTAGRNQPQHF. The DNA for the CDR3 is TGTGCCAGCAGCTCGACGGCGGGGCGCAATCAGCCCCAGCATTTT.

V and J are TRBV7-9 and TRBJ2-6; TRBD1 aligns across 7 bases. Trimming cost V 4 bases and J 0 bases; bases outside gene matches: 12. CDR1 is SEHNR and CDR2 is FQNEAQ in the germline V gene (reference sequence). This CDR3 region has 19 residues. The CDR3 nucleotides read TGTGCCAGCAGCTGGGTTTTGGGCAGGGGGTACTCTGGGGCCAACGTCCTGACTTTC. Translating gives CASSWVLGRGYSGANVLTF.

The CDR3 region is CASSSADTDTEAFF. The CDR3 bases are TGCGCCAGCAGCTCCGCCGATACGGACACTGAAGCTTTCTTT. V is TRBV5-1 and J is TRBJ1-1; D gene unclear. The CDR3 length is 14 residues. V lost 3 bases and J lost 3, with 12 bases in between. Germline V gene data show CDR1 as SGHRS and CDR2 as YFSETQ. Variable domain in full (rest from reference TRBV5-1 and TRBJ1-1): KAGVTQTPRYLIKTRGQQVTLSCSPISGHRSVSWYQQTPGQGLQFLFEYFSETQRNKGNFPGRFSGRQFSNSRSEMNVSTLELGDSALYLCASSSADTDTEAFFGQGTRLTVV.

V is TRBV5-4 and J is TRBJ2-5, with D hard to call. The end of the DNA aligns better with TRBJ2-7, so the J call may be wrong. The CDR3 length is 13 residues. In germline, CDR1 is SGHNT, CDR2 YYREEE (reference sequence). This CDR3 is CASSLGLTYEQYF. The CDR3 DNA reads TGTGCCAGCAGCTTGGGTCTCACCTACGAGCAGTACTTC.

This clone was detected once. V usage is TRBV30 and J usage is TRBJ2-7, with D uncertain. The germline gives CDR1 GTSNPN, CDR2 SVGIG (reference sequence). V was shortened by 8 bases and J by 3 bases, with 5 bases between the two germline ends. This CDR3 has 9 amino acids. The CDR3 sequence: CAGDYEQYF. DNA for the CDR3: TGTGCCGGAGACTACGAGCAGTACTTC.